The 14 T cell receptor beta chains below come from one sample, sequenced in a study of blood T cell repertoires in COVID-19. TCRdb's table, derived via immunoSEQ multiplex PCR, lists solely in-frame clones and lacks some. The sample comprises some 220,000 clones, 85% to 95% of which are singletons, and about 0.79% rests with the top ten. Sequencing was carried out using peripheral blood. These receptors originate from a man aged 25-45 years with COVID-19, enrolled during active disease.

The CDR3 loop reads CASTTAGANTGELFF. In nucleotides, the CDR3 is TGTGCCAGCACCACCGCGGGTGCGAACACCGGGGAGCTGTTTTTT. The chain couples TRBV6-5 to TRBJ2-2; weak D call: TRBD2 (5 bases). The CDR3 runs 15 residues. V lost 7 bases, J lost 0 bases, and 12 bases lay in between. From germline, CDR1 is MNHEY and CDR2 SVGAGI.

DNA for the CDR3: TGCGCCAGCAGCCAAACAGGGGACAATGAGCAGTTCTTC. This translates into CASSQTGDNEQFF. The V call is TRBV4-1, the J call TRBJ2-1; 7 bases line up with TRBD1. CDR3 length: 13 amino acids. Germline V CDR1 and CDR2: MGHRA, YSYEKL. The trim removed 2 bases at V and 5 bases at J, leaving 0 bases unmatched.

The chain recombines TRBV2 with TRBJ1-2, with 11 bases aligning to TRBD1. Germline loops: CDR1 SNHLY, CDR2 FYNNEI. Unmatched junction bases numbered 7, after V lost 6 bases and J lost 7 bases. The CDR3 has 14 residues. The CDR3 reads CASSGQGASGGYTF. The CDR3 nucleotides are TGTGCCAGCAGCGGACAGGGGGCAAGTGGTGGCTACACCTTC.

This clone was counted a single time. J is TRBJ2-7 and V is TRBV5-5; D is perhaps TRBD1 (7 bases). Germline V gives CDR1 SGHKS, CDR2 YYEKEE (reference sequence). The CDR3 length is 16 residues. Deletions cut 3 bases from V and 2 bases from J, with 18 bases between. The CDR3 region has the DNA TGTGCCAGCAGCTCAACGGGGGACAGTATAACCTACGAGCAGTACTTC. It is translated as CASSSTGDSITYEQYF.

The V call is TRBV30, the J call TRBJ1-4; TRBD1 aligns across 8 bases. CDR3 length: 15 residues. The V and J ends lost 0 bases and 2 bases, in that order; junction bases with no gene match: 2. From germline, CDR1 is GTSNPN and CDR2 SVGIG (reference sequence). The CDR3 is CAWSVTGGTNEKLFF. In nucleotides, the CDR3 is TGTGCCTGGAGTGTTACAGGGGGGACTAATGAAAAACTGTTTTTT.

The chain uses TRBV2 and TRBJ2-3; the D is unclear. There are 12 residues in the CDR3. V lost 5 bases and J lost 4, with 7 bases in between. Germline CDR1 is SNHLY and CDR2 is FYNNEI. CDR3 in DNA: TGTGCCAGCAGTTCTATGGCAGATACGCAGTATTTT. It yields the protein CASSSMADTQYF.

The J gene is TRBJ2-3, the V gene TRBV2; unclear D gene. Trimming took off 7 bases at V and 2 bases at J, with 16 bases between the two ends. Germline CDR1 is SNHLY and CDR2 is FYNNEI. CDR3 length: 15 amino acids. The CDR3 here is CASTLDLLYTDTQYF. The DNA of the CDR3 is TGTGCCAGCACTCTTGACCTACTATACACAGATACGCAGTATTTT.

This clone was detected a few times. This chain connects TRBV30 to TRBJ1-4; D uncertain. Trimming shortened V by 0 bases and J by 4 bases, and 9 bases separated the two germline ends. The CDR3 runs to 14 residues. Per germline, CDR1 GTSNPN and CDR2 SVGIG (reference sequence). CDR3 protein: CAWSVGGNNEKLFF. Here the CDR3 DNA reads TGTGCCTGGAGTGTAGGAGGGAATAATGAAAAACTGTTTTTT.

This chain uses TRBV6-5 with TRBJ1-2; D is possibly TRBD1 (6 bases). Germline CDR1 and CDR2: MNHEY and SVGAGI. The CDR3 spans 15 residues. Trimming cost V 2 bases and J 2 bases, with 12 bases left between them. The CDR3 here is CASSYRGGGNYGYTF. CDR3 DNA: TGTGCCAGCAGTTACCGGGGCGGGGGCAACTATGGCTACACCTTC.

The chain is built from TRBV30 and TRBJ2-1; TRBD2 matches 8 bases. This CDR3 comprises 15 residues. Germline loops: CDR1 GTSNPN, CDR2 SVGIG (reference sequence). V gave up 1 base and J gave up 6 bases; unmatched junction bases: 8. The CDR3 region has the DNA TGTGCCTGGAGTGCTCCGGGACTAGGGGTCAATGAGCAGTTCTTC. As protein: CAWSAPGLGVNEQFF.

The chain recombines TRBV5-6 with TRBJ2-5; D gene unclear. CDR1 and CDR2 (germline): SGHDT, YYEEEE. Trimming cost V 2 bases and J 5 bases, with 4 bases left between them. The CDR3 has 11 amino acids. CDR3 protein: CASSFRETQYF. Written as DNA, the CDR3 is TGTGCCAGCAGCTTCAGGGAGACCCAGTACTTC.

The CDR3 coding sequence is TGTGCCAGTAGTCCTAACAGGGTTCCGGACAATGAGCAGTTCTTC. Amino acid sequence: CASSPNRVPDNEQFF. V is TRBV19 and J is TRBJ2-1; the D gene is possibly TRBD1 (6 bases). Germline assignment: CDR1 LNHDA and CDR2 SQIVND (reference sequence). The CDR3 spans 15 residues. Trimming cost V 5 bases and J 5 bases, with 16 bases left between them.

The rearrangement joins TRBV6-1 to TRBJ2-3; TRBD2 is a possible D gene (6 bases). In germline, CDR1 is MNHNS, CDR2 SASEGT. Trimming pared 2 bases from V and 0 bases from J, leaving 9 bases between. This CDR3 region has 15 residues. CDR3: CASSERRGSTDTQYF. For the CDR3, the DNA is TGTGCCAGCAGTGAAAGGCGGGGAAGCACAGATACGCAGTATTTT.

The CDR3 reads CAGSWTGRWQPQHF. CDR3 in DNA: TGTGCTGGCTCATGGACAGGGAGGTGGCAGCCCCAGCATTTT. The rearrangement links TRBV30 to TRBJ1-5; TRBD1 agrees at 8 bases. The V gene's germline CDR1 is GTSNPN and CDR2 SVGIG (reference sequence). The CDR3 has 14 amino acids.